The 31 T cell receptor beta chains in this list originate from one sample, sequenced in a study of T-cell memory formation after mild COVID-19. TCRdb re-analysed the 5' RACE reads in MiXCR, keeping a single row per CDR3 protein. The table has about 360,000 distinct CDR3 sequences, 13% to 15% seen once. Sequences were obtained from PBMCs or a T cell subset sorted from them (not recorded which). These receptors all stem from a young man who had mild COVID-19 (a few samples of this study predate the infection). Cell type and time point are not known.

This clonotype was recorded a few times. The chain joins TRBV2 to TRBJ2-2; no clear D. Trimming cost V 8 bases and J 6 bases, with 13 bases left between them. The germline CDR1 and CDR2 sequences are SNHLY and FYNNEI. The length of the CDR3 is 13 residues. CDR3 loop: CASRSSSAGELFF. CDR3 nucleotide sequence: TGTGCCAGCCGGAGTTCCTCCGCCGGGGAGCTGTTTTTT. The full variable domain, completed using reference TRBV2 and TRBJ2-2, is EPEVTQTPSHQVTQMGQEVILRCVPISNHLYFYWYRQILGQKVEFLVSFYNNEISEKSEIFDDQFSVERPDGSNFTLKIRSTKLEDSAMYFCASRSSSAGELFFGEGSRLTVL.

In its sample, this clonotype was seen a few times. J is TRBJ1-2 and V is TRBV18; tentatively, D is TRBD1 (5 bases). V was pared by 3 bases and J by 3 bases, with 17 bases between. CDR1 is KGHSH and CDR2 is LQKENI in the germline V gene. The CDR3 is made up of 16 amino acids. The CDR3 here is CASSPSGKGSDYGYTF. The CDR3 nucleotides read TGTGCCAGCTCACCTAGTGGAAAGGGGTCGGACTATGGCTACACCTTC.

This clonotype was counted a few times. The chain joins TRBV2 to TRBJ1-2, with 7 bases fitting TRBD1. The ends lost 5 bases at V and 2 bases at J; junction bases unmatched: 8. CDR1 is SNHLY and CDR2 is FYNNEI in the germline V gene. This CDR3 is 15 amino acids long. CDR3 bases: TGTGCCAGCAGTTCAGAGACAGGGAGCAACTATGGCTACACCTTC. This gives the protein CASSSETGSNYGYTF.

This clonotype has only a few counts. CDR3 bases: TGTGCCACCAGTAGTTCGGGGACAAGCCCCCCGGAGCAGTTCTTC. Its translation: CATSSSGTSPPEQFF. The chain carries TRBV24-1 and TRBJ2-1; D perhaps matches TRBD1 (6 bases). CDR3 length equals 15 residues. Germline V gene lookup returns CDR1 KGHDR and CDR2 SFDVKD. V was trimmed by 6 bases and J by 10 bases, leaving 21 bases between them.

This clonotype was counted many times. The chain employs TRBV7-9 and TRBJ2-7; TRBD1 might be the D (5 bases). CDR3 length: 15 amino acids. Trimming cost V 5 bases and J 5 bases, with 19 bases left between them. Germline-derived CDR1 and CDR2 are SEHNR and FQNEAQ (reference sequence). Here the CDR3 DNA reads TGTGCCAGCAGCCGCGCATCTAGGGGAACAGACGAGCAGTACTTC. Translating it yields CASSRASRGTDEQYF.

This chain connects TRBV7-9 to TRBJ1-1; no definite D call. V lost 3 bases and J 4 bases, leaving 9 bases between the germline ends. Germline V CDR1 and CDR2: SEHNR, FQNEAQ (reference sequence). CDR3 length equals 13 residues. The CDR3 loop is CASSFGMGTEAFF. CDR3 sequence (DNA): TGTGCCAGCAGCTTCGGCATGGGCACTGAAGCTTTCTTT.

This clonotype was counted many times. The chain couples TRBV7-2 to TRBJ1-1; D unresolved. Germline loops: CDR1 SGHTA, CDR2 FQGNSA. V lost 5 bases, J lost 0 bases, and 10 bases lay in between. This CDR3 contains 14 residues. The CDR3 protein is CASSPRFLNTEAFF. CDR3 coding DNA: TGTGCCAGCAGCCCCAGGTTCCTGAACACTGAAGCTTTCTTT.

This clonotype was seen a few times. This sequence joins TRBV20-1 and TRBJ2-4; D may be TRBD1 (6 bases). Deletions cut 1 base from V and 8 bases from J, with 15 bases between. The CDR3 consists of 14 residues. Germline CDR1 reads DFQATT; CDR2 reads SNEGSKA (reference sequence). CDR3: CSARVGTGTDIQYF. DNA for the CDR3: TGCAGTGCTAGAGTAGGAACAGGGACGGACATTCAGTACTTC.

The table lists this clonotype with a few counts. CDR3 protein: CASGVGWGAGELFF. DNA for the CDR3: TGTGCCAGCGGCGTGGGGTGGGGCGCCGGGGAGCTGTTTTTT. The chain uses TRBV7-2 and TRBJ2-2; D is possibly TRBD1 (5 bases). The V end was cut by 8 bases, the J end by 6 bases, with 16 bases between. CDR3 length: 14 residues. CDR1 and CDR2 (germline): SGHTA, FQGNSA.

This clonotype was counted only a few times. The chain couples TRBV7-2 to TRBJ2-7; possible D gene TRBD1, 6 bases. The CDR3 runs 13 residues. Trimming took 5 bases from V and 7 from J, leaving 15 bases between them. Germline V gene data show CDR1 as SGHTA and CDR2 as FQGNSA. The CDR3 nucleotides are TGTGCCAGCAGCGCTAACAGGGCGGAAGAGCAGTACGTC. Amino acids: CASSANRAEEQYV.

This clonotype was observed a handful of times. The chain's CDR3 is CAWSRGTGKSADTQYF. The CDR3 DNA follows: TGTGCCTGGAGTAGAGGGACAGGGAAAAGCGCAGATACGCAGTATTTT. The chain recombines TRBV30 with TRBJ2-3; 9 positions match TRBD1. Unmatched junction bases numbered 10, after V lost 2 bases and J lost 4 bases. CDR3 size: 16 residues. Germline-derived CDR1 and CDR2 are GTSNPN and SVGIG (reference sequence).

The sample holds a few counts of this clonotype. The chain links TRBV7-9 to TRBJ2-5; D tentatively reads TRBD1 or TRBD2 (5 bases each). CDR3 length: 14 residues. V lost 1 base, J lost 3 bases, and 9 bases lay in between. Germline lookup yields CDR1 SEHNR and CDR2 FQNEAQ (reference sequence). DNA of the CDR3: TGTGCCAGCAGCTTAGATCAGGGAGAAGAGACCCAGTACTTC. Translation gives CASSLDQGEETQYF.

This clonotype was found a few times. The CDR3 loop is CASSLTPSSYNEQFF. CDR3 in DNA: TGCGCCAGCAGCTTGACCCCGAGCTCCTACAATGAGCAGTTCTTC. The chain is built from TRBV5-1 and TRBJ2-1; D remains ambiguous. Germline-derived CDR1 and CDR2 are SGHRS and YFSETQ. The CDR3 length is 15 residues. Trimming cost V 1 base and J 0 bases, with 8 bases left between them.

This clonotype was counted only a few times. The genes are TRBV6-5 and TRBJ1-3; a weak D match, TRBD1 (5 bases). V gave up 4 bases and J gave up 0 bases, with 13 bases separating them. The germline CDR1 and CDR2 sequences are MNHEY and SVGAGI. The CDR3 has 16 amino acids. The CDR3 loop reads CASSSGDGHSGNTIYF. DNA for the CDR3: TGTGCCAGCAGTTCGGGGGACGGGCACTCTGGAAACACCATATATTTT.

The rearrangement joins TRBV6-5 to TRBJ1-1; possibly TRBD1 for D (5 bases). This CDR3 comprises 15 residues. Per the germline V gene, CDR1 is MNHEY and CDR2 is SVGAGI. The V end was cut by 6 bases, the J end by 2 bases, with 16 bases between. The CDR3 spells CASSRLTDANTEAFF. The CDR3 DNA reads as TGTGCCAGCAGCCGCTTGACAGACGCTAACACTGAAGCTTTCTTT.

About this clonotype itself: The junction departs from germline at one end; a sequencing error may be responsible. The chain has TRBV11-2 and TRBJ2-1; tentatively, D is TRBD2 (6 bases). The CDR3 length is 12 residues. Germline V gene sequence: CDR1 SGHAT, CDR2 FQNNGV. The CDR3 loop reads CASGELERARDF. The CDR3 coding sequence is TGTGCCAGCGGGGAGCTAGAGCGGGCGCGGGACTTC. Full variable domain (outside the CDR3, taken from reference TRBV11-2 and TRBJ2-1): EAGVAQSPRYKIIEKRQSVAFWCNPISGHATLYWYQQILGQGPKLLIQFQNNGVVDDSQLPKDRFSAERLKGVDSTLKIQPAKLEDSAVYLCASGELERARDFGPGTRLTVL.

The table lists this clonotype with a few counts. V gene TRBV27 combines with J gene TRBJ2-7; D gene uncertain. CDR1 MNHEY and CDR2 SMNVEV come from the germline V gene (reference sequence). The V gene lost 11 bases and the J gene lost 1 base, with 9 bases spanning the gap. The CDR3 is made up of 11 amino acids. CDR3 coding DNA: TGTGCCGCTGGTGGTTCCTACGAGCAGTACTTC. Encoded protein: CAAGGSYEQYF.

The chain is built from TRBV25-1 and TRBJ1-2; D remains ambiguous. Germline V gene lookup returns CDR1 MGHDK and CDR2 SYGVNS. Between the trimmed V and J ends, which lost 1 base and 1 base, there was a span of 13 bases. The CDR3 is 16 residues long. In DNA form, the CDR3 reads TGTGCCAGCAGTGAATTGGGCGCTAAGATTAACTATGGCTACACCTTC. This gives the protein CASSELGAKINYGYTF.

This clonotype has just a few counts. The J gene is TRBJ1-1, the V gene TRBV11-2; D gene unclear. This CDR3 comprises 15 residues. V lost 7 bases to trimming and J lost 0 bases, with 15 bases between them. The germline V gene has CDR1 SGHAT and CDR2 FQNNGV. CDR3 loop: CASKDPRVLNTEAFF. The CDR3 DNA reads TGTGCCAGCAAGGACCCTAGGGTGTTGAACACTGAAGCTTTCTTT.

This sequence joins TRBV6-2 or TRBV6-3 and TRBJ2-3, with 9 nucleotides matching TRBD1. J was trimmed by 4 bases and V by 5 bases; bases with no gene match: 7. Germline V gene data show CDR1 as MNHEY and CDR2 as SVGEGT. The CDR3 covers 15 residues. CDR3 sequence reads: CASSNRDRAADTQYF. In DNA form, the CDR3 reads TGTGCCAGCAGTAATCGGGACAGGGCGGCAGATACGCAGTATTTT.

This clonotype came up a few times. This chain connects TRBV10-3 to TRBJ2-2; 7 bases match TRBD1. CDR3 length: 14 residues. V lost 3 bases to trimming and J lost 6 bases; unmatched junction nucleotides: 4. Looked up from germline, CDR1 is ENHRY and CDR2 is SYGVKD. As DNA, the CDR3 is TGTGCCATCAGTGACTACGGGACAGCCGGGGAGCTGTTTTTT. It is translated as CAISDYGTAGELFF.

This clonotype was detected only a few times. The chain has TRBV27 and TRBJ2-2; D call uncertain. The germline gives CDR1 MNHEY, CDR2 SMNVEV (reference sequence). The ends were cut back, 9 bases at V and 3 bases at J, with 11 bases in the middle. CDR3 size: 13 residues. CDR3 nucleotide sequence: TGTGCCAGACACGGACGAGACACCGGGGAGCTGTTTTTT. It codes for CARHGRDTGELFF.

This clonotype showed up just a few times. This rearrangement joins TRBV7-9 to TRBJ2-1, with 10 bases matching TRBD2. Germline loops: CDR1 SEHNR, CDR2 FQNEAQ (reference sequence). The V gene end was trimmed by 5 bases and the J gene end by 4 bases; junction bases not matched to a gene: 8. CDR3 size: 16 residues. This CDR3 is CASSPLVAGGYNEQFF. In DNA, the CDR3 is TGTGCCAGCAGCCCACTAGTAGCGGGGGGTTACAATGAGCAGTTCTTC. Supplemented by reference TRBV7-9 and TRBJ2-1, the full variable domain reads DTGVSQNPRHKITKRGQNVTFRCDPISEHNRLYWYRQTLGQGPEFLTYFQNEAQLEKSRLLSDRFSAERPKGSFSTLEIQRTEQGDSAMYLCASSPLVAGGYNEQFFGPGTRLTVL.

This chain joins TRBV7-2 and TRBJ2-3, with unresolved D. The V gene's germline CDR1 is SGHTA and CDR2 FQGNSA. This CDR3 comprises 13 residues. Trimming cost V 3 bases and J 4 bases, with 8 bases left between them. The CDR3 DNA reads TGTGCCAGCAGCTTCCCTGGGCCAGATACGCAGTATTTT. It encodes CASSFPGPDTQYF.

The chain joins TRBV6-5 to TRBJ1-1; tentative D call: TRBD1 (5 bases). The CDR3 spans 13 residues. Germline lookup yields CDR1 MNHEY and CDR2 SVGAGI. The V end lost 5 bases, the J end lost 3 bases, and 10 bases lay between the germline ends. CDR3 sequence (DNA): TGTGCCAGCAGTCGGCGAGGGGACACTGAAGCTTTCTTT. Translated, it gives CASSRRGDTEAFF.

The CDR3 loop reads CASSLEAGAYTDTQYF. CDR3 bases: TGTGCCAGCAGCCTCGAAGCGGGAGCCTACACAGATACGCAGTATTTT. The chain couples TRBV12-3 or TRBV12-4 to TRBJ2-3; 8 bases match TRBD2. The CDR3 is 16 residues long. V was pared by 6 bases and J by 2 bases, with 10 bases of the junction left unmatched.

The CDR3 bases are TGTGCCAGCAGCCGGACAGGCGCTCGGTATGAGCAGTTCTTC. Translated: CASSRTGARYEQFF. J is TRBJ2-1 and V is TRBV28, with 7 bases fitting TRBD1. With V trimmed by 6 bases and J by 8 bases, 10 bases remained unmatched. Germline-derived CDR1 and CDR2 are MDHEN and SYDVKM. CDR3 size: 14 residues. Filled out from reference TRBV28 and TRBJ2-1, the complete variable domain reads DVKVTQSSRYLVKRTGEKVFLECVQDMDHENMFWYRQDPGLGLRLIYFSYDVKMKEKGDIPEGYSVSREKKERFSLILESASTNQTSMYLCASSRTGARYEQFFGPGTRLTVL.

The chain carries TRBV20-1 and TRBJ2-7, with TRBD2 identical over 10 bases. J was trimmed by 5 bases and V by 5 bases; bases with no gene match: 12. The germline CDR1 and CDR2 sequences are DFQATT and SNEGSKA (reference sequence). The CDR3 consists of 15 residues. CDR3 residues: CSALTLGTSVNEQYF. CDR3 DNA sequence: TGCAGTGCTCTCACGCTGGGGACTAGCGTCAACGAGCAGTACTTC.

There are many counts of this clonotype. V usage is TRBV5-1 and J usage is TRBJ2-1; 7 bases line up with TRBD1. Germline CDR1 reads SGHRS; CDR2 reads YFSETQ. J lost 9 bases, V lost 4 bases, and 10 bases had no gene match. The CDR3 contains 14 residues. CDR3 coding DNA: TGCGCCAGCAGCGTGGGACAGCTCAAAGGTGAGCAGTTCTTC. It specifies CASSVGQLKGEQFF.

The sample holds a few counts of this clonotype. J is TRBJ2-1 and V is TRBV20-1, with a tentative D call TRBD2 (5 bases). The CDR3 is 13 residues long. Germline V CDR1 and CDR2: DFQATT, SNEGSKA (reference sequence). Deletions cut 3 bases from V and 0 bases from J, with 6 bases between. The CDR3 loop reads CSASGVSYNEQFF. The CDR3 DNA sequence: TGCAGTGCTAGCGGGGTCTCCTACAATGAGCAGTTCTTC.

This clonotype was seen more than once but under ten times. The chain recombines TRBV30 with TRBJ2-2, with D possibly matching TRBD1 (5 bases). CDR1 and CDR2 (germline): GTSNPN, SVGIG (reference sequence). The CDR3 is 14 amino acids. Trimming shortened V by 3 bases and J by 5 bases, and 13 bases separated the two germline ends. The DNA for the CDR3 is TGTGCCTGGAGAGGGGTAGGGTTTACCGGGGAGCTGTTTTTT. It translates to CAWRGVGFTGELFF. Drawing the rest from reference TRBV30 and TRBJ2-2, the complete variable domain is SQTIHQWPATLVQPVGSPLSLECTVEGTSNPNLYWYRQAAGRGLQLLFYSVGIGQISSEVPQNLSASRPQDRQFILSSKKLLLSDSGFYLCAWRGVGFTGELFFGEGSRLTVL.